Listed below are T cell receptor beta chains from one sample, sequenced in a study of T cells after posttransplantation cyclophosphamide. Data came from immunoSEQ multiplex PCR; TCRdb stores just in-frame clones and leaves some out. This sample has 16,000 or so clones, with roughly 92% found just once. Sequencing used CD4+ T cells sorted from blood, obtained after allogeneic stem cell transplant with posttransplant cyclophosphamide. These TCRs come from a male patient aged 60-69 years who received an allogeneic stem cell transplant from a related donor and was CMV-positive. Some of these T cells may belong to the graft donor. CDR3s include the opening cysteine and the closing phenylalanine or tryptophan. D genes are given only for firm matches. Not every row has a clone size; where given, it reads once, few, many or a size class.

d_gene: NA; abundance: NA; j_gene: TRBJ2-2; v_gene: TRBV5-1; CDR3nt: TGCGCCAGCGAATCCATCCCGAGCACCGGGGAGCTGTTTTTT; CDR3aa: CASESIPSTGELFF
d_gene: NA; abundance: NA; j_gene: TRBJ1-6; v_gene: TRBV30; CDR3nt: TGTGCCTGGAGTTTGGGGAGCTCCTATAATTCCCCCCTCCACTTT; CDR3aa: CAWSLGSSYNSPLHF
d_gene: TRBD2; abundance: once; j_gene: TRBJ2-2; v_gene: TRBV10-3; CDR3nt: TGTGCCATCTCACTAGCGGGGGGAACTAACACCGGGGAGCTGTTTTTT; CDR3aa: CAISLAGGTNTGELFF
d_gene: TRBD2; abundance: NA; j_gene: TRBJ2-3; v_gene: TRBV7-3; CDR3nt: TGTGCCAGCAGCGGCTCACTAGCGGGGATAAGCACAGATACGCAGTATTTT; CDR3aa: CASSGSLAGISTDTQYF
d_gene: NA; abundance: NA; j_gene: TRBJ1-1; v_gene: TRBV5-4; CDR3nt: TGTGCCAGCAGCTCCCCCCGGGCCCCAAGGGGAGCTTTCTTT; CDR3aa: CASSSPRAPRGAFF
d_gene: TRBD1; abundance: NA; j_gene: TRBJ1-4; v_gene: TRBV25-1; CDR3nt: TGTGCCAGCAGTGCGGACGTTCAGGGGGGTGAAAAACTGTTTTTT; CDR3aa: CASSADVQGGEKLFF
d_gene: NA; abundance: NA; j_gene: TRBJ2-5; v_gene: TRBV30; CDR3nt: TGTGCCTGGAGTGTACGCGGGACCCAGTACTTC; CDR3aa: CAWSVRGTQYF
d_gene: NA; abundance: NA; j_gene: TRBJ1-1; v_gene: TRBV4-3; CDR3nt: TGCGCCAGCAGCCAAGATACATACGGGAGAGGGACTGAAGCTTTCTTT; CDR3aa: CASSQDTYGRGTEAFF
d_gene: NA; abundance: NA; j_gene: TRBJ1-4; v_gene: TRBV5-1; CDR3nt: TGCGCCAGCAGCTCCGAGGGCGGTGAAAAACTGTTTTTT; CDR3aa: CASSSEGGEKLFF
d_gene: NA; abundance: NA; j_gene: TRBJ2-6; v_gene: TRBV30; CDR3nt: TGTGCCTGGAACCCGGTCAGGCGTTCTGGGGCCAACGTCCTGACTTTC; CDR3aa: CAWNPVRRSGANVLTF
d_gene: TRBD2; abundance: NA; j_gene: TRBJ2-3; v_gene: TRBV11-2; CDR3nt: TGTGCCAGCAGCCAACCCGCCCTAGCGGGGGGGCGCGCGCAGTATTTT; CDR3aa: CASSQPALAGGRAQYF
d_gene: NA; abundance: NA; j_gene: TRBJ2-5; v_gene: TRBV7-2; CDR3nt: TGTGCCAGCAGGGGGCCCCAAGAGACCCAGTACTTC; CDR3aa: CASRGPQETQYF
d_gene: TRBD2; abundance: NA; j_gene: TRBJ2-3; v_gene: TRBV2; CDR3nt: TGTGCCAGCAGTGATCGTCGCGGGGGGGCCGGGGATACGCAGTATTTT; CDR3aa: CASSDRRGGAGDTQYF
d_gene: TRBD1; abundance: NA; j_gene: TRBJ2-7; v_gene: TRBV7-9; CDR3nt: TGTGCCAGCAGCTTACCGATCCCGAGACAGGGATACTACGAGCAGTACTTC; CDR3aa: CASSLPIPRQGYYEQYF
d_gene: NA; abundance: NA; j_gene: TRBJ2-3; v_gene: TRBV5-4; CDR3nt: TGTGCCAGCAGCTCAGGGGATACGCAGTATTTT; CDR3aa: CASSSGDTQYF
d_gene: NA; abundance: NA; j_gene: TRBJ1-2; v_gene: TRBV5-4; CDR3nt: TGTGCCAGCAGCCTACAGGGTAACTATGGCTACACCTTC; CDR3aa: CASSLQGNYGYTF
d_gene: NA; abundance: NA; j_gene: TRBJ2-2; v_gene: TRBV19; CDR3nt: TGTGCCAGTAGAGGGGCGCAGGCGAACACCGGGGAGCTGTTTTTT; CDR3aa: CASRGAQANTGELFF
d_gene: TRBD2; abundance: NA; j_gene: TRBJ2-1; v_gene: TRBV2; CDR3nt: TGTGCCAGCAAGGGCGGGGGGGCCATCGGTGAGCAGTTCTTC; CDR3aa: CASKGGGAIGEQFF
d_gene: NA; abundance: NA; j_gene: TRBJ2-7; v_gene: TRBV19; CDR3nt: TGTGCCAGTAGCCCCACCCAAGGACAGCTCGAGCAGTACTTC; CDR3aa: CASSPTQGQLEQYF
d_gene: TRBD2; abundance: NA; j_gene: TRBJ2-2; v_gene: TRBV7-2; CDR3nt: TGTGCCAGCAGCCGGACTAGCGAAACCGGGGAGCTGTTTTTT; CDR3aa: CASSRTSETGELFF
d_gene: NA; abundance: NA; j_gene: TRBJ2-5; v_gene: TRBV5-1; CDR3nt: TGCGCCAGCAGCTTGGTCCCCGGAGAGACCCAGTACTTC; CDR3aa: CASSLVPGETQYF
d_gene: NA; abundance: NA; j_gene: TRBJ1-1; v_gene: TRBV10-3; CDR3nt: TGTGCCATCAGTGAGTGGCAGGGCACTGAAGCTTTCTTT; CDR3aa: CAISEWQGTEAFF
d_gene: NA; abundance: NA; j_gene: TRBJ2-1; v_gene: TRBV6-1; CDR3nt: TGTGCCAGCAGTGGAGACTTGAACAATGAGCAGTTCTTC; CDR3aa: CASSGDLNNEQFF
d_gene: NA; abundance: NA; j_gene: TRBJ1-2; v_gene: TRBV6-4; CDR3nt: TGTGCCAGACAAAAGGGCAGGGAACGTCCCTTCTATGGCTACACCTTC; CDR3aa: CARQKGRERPFYGYTF
d_gene: NA; abundance: NA; j_gene: TRBJ2-7; v_gene: TRBV14; CDR3nt: TGTGCCAGCAGCCACCCCCAAACGGGTTTGAGGTACGAGCAGTACTTC; CDR3aa: CASSHPQTGLRYEQYF
d_gene: NA; abundance: NA; j_gene: TRBJ1-3; v_gene: TRBV29-1; CDR3nt: TGCAGCGTTGCGGGGGGGGGCGGTGGAAACACCATATATTTT; CDR3aa: CSVAGGGGGNTIYF